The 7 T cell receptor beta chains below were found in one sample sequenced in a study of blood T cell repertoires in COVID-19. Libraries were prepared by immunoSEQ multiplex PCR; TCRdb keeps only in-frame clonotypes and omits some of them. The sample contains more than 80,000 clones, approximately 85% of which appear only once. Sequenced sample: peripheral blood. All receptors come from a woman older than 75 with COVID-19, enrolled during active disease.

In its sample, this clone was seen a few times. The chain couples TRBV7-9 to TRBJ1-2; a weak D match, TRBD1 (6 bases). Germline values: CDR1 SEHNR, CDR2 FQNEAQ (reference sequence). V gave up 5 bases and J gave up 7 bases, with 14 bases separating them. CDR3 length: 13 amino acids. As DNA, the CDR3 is TGTGCCAGCAGCGTTGGGGGGGCCCGTGGCTACACCTTC. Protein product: CASSVGGARGYTF.

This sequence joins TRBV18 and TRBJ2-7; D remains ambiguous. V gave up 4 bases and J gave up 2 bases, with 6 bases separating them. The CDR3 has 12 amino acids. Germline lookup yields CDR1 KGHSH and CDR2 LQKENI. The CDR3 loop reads CASSLHAYEQYF. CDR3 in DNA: TGTGCCAGCTCACTCCATGCCTACGAGCAGTACTTC.

The DNA for the CDR3 is TGTGCCAGCAGCCCCACAGGGATGAGCAATCAGCCCCAGCATTTT. Its translation is CASSPTGMSNQPQHF. This sequence joins TRBV7-9 and TRBJ1-5; tentatively, D is TRBD1 (6 bases). This CDR3 spans 15 amino acids. Germline V gene data show CDR1 as SEHNR and CDR2 as FQNEAQ (reference sequence). V dropped 5 bases and J dropped 1 base, with 12 bases sitting between them. The full variable domain, with the rest looked up from reference TRBV7-9 and TRBJ1-5, is DTGVSQNPRHKITKRGQNVTFRCDPISEHNRLYWYRQTLGQGPEFLTYFQNEAQLEKSRLLSDRFSAERPKGSFSTLEIQRTEQGDSAMYLCASSPTGMSNQPQHFGDGTRLSIL.

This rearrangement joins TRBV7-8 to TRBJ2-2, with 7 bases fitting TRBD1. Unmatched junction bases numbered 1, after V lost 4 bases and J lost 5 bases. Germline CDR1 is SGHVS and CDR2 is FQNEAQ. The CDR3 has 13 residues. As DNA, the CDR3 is TGTGCCAGCAGCTCCAGGGGGACCGGGGAGCTGTTTTTT. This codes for CASSSRGTGELFF.

This chain's CDR3 is CASSPWEGREANEQFF. For the CDR3, the DNA is TGTGCCAGCAGCCCGTGGGAGGGGCGGGAGGCGAATGAGCAGTTCTTC. The V call is TRBV11-1, the J call TRBJ2-1; 8 nucleotides line up with TRBD2. CDR1 is SGHAT, CDR2 FQDESV, per germline (reference sequence). This CDR3 has 16 residues. V lost 5 bases, J lost 7 bases, and 13 bases stayed unmatched.

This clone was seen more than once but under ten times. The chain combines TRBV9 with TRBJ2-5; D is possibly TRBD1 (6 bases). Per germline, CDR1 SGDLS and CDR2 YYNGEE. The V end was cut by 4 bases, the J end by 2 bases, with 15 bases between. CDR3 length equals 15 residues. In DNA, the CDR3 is TGTGCCAGCAGCCCAGGGGTAGGGTATCAAGAGACCCAGTACTTC. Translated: CASSPGVGYQETQYF.

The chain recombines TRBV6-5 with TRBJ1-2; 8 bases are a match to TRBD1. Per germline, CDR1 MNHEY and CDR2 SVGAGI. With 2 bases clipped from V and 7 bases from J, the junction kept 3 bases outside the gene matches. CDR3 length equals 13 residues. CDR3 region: CASSYDRGGGYTF. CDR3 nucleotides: TGTGCCAGCAGTTACGACAGGGGAGGTGGCTACACCTTC.